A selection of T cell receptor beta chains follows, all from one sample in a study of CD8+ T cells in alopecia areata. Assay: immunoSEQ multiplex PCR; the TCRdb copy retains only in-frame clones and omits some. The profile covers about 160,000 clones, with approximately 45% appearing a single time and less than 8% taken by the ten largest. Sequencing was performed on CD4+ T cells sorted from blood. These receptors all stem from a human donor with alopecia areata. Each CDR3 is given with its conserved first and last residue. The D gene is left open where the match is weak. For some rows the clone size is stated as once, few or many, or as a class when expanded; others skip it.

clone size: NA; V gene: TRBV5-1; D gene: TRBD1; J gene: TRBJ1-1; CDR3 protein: CASSPDREGEAFF; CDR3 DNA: TGCGCCAGCAGCCCGGACAGGGAGGGTGAAGCTTTCTTT
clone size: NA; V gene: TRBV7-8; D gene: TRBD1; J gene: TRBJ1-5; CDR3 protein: CASSPDRGNNQPQHF; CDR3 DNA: TGTGCCAGCAGCCCCGACAGGGGAAACAATCAGCCCCAGCATTTT
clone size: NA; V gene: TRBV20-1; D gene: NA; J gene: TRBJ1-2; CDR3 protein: CSGKGVYGYTF; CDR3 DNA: TGCAGTGGGAAGGGGGTCTATGGCTACACCTTC
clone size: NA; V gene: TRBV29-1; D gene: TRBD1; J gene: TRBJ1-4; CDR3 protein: CSVDFGTGNEKLFF; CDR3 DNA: TGCAGCGTTGACTTCGGGACAGGGAATGAAAAACTGTTTTTT
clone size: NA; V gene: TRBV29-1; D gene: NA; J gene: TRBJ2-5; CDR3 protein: CSVEFGETQYF; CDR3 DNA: TGCAGCGTTGAGTTCGGGGAGACCCAGTACTTC
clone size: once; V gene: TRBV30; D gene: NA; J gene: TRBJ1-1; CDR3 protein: CAWTRLNTEAFF; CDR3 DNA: TGTGCCTGGACACGTCTGAACACTGAAGCTTTCTTT
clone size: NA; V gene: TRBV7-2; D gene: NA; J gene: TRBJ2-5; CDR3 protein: CASSFRMEETQYF; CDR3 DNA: TGTGCCAGCAGCTTTAGGATGGAAGAGACCCAGTACTTC
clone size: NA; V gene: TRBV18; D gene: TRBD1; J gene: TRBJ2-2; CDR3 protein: CASSPVPGQGAGELFF; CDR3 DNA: TGTGCCAGCTCACCAGTTCCTGGACAGGGGGCCGGGGAGCTGTTTTTT
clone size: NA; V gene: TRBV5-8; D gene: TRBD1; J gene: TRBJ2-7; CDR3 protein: CASSVQGALREQYF; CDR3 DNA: TGTGCCAGCAGCGTACAGGGGGCGTTGAGGGAGCAGTACTTC
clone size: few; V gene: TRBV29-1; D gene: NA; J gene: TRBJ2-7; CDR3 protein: CSVGTSGSYEQYF; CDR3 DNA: TGCAGCGTCGGGACTTCGGGAAGCTACGAGCAGTACTTC
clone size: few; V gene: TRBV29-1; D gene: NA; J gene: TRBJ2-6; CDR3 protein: CSVEAPGANVLTF; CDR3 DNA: TGCAGCGTTGAAGCCCCCGGGGCCAACGTCCTGACTTTC
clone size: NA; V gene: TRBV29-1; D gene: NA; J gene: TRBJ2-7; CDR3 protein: CSVGGDYEQYF; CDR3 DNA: TGCAGCGTTGGGGGGGACTACGAGCAGTACTTC
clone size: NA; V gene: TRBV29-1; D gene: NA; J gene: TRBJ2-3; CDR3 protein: CSGMGRIGGTQYF; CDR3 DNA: TGCAGCGGAATGGGACGGATCGGAGGTACGCAGTATTTT
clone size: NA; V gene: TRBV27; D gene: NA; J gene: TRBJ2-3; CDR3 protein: CASSLSQGRDTQYF; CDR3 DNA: TGTGCCAGCAGTTTAAGTCAGGGCAGAGATACGCAGTATTTT
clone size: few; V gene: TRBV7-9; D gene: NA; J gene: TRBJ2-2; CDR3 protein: CASSLVQRDTGELFF; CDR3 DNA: TGTGCCAGCAGCTTAGTACAGCGGGACACCGGGGAGCTGTTTTTT
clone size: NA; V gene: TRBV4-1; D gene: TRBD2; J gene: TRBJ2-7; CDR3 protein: CASSQSGTSGIFEQYF; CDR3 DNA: TGCGCCAGCAGCCAATCCGGGACTAGCGGGATCTTCGAGCAGTACTTC